A selection of T cell receptor beta chains follows, all from one sample in a study of shared clonotypes between healthy human individuals. TCRdb's copy holds only in-frame clones and misses some; the assay was immunoSEQ multiplex PCR. The sample includes 2.3 million or so clones, more than 80% of them seen just once. The sequenced sample consisted of naive CD4+ T cells from PBMCs. These receptors came from a man younger than 30 in good health. Some clones in this sample may be carry-over from other donors' samples. The CDR3 runs from the conserved cysteine through the conserved F or W. Each record gives: V gene, J gene, D gene, clone size, CDR3 protein, CDR3 DNA. A D gene is named only where the DNA matches it firmly. Size is omitted from some rows. Given values are once, few, many or a class for expanded clones.

>TRBV4-3|TRBJ2-7|TRBD2|NA
CASSHGLASGKYEQYF
TGCGCCAGCAGCCATGGGCTAGCTAGCGGGAAATACGAGCAGTACTTC
>TRBV11-2|TRBJ1-1|NA|NA
CASSLQGGTEAFF
TGTGCCAGCAGCTTACAGGGTGGCACTGAAGCTTTCTTT
>TRBV19|TRBJ1-2|NA|once
CASSMGKTGNSYTF
TGTGCCAGTAGTATGGGAAAAACAGGGAATAGCTACACCTTC
>TRBV7-2|TRBJ2-7|TRBD1|NA
CASSFFPTGTGGEQYF
TGTGCCAGCAGCTTCTTCCCTACCGGGACAGGGGGCGAGCAGTACTTC
>TRBV5-1|TRBJ2-1|NA|NA
CASSLVVDSGNEQFF
TGCGCCAGCAGCTTGGTAGTAGATTCGGGCAATGAGCAGTTCTTC
>TRBV11-2|TRBJ2-1|TRBD2|NA
CASSLTSGSKRNEQFF
TGTGCCAGCAGCTTGACTAGCGGGAGTAAAAGGAATGAGCAGTTCTTC
>TRBV5-4|TRBJ2-5|NA|NA
CASSSNREAETQYF
TGTGCCAGCAGCTCCAACAGGGAGGCAGAGACCCAGTACTTC
>TRBV6-6|TRBJ1-2|TRBD1|NA
CASSKGQRNYGYTF
TGTGCCAGCAGCAAGGGACAGAGAAACTATGGCTACACCTTC
>TRBV4-2|TRBJ2-1|TRBD2|NA
CASSQGPAGTYNEQFF
TGTGCCAGCAGCCAAGGTCCAGCGGGGACCTACAATGAGCAGTTCTTC
>TRBV27|TRBJ2-5|TRBD2|NA
CASSPFLAGVTKTQYF
TGTGCCAGCAGTCCGTTCTTAGCGGGAGTAACGAAGACCCAGTACTTC
>TRBV7-3|TRBJ1-1|NA|NA
CASSLGGSLTEAFF
TGTGCCAGCAGCTTAGGGGGTTCCCTCACTGAAGCTTTCTTT
>TRBV28|TRBJ2-3|TRBD2|NA
CASSFGGEGTDTQYF
TGTGCCAGCAGTTTCGGGGGGGAGGGCACAGATACGCAGTATTTT
>TRBV11-3|TRBJ2-1|NA|NA
CASSFQRGVGPNEQFF
TGTGCCAGCAGCTTCCAAAGGGGCGTAGGACCCAATGAGCAGTTCTTC
>TRBV27|TRBJ2-1|TRBD2|NA
CASSRLAGGLSGEQFF
TGTGCCAGCAGTCGACTAGCGGGAGGGCTCTCCGGGGAGCAGTTCTTC
>TRBV5-1|TRBJ2-5|TRBD2|NA
CASSLERGRETQYF
TGCGCCAGCAGCTTGGAGCGGGGGCGGGAGACCCAGTACTTC
>TRBV5-1|TRBJ2-1|TRBD1|NA
CASRETGTGFHEQFF
TGCGCCAGCAGGGAAACCGGGACAGGGTTCCATGAGCAGTTCTTC
>TRBV28|TRBJ1-3|NA|NA
CASSRGLLSGNTIYF
TGTGCCAGCAGTCGCGGACTGTTGTCTGGAAACACCATATATTTT
>TRBV6-5|TRBJ1-3|NA|NA
CASSSPRSGNTIYF
TGTGCCAGCAGTTCCCCTAGGTCTGGAAACACCATATATTTT
>TRBV19|TRBJ2-2|NA|NA
CASSLRRGTGELFF
TGTGCCAGTAGTCTCCGGAGGGGCACCGGGGAGCTGTTTTTT
>TRBV5-1|TRBJ2-1|TRBD2|NA
CASSFPQGREGLGVHEQFF
TGCGCCAGCAGCTTCCCGCAGGGTCGGGAGGGCCTTGGGGTTCATGAGCAGTTCTTC
>TRBV28|TRBJ1-3|TRBD1|NA
CASSSGGTAGNTIYF
TGTGCCAGCTCCTCCGGGGGGACAGCTGGAAACACCATATATTTT
>TRBV7-6|TRBJ2-3|NA|few
CASSLGGTDTQYF
TGTGCCAGCAGCTTAGGGGGCACAGATACGCAGTATTTT
>TRBV9|TRBJ2-1|NA|NA
CASSVMQGPYNEQFF
TGTGCCAGCAGCGTAATGCAGGGTCCCTACAATGAGCAGTTCTTC
>TRBV2|TRBJ1-5|NA|NA
CASSEDRYQPQHF
TGTGCCAGCAGTGAGGACAGATATCAGCCCCAGCATTTT
>TRBV19|TRBJ1-5|TRBD1|NA
CASSSDRGNSNQPQHF
TGTGCCAGTAGTTCCGACAGGGGTAATAGCAATCAGCCCCAGCATTTT
>TRBV19|TRBJ1-2|TRBD1|NA
CASRPSRGVNYGYTF
TGTGCCAGTAGGCCATCCAGGGGGGTAAACTATGGCTACACCTTC
>TRBV9|TRBJ2-7|NA|once
CASSRDSYEQYF
TGTGCCAGCAGCCGGGACTCCTACGAGCAGTACTTC
>TRBV7-9|TRBJ1-4|NA|NA
CASSPGVMGEKLFF
TGTGCCAGCAGCCCGGGAGTGATGGGTGAAAAACTGTTTTTT
>TRBV2|TRBJ1-5|NA|once
CASRGADQPQHF
TGTGCCAGCAGAGGGGCCGATCAGCCCCAGCATTTT
>TRBV28|TRBJ1-1|TRBD1|once
CASSQGSGGPDTEAFF
TGTGCCAGCAGCCAGGGGTCAGGGGGCCCGGACACTGAAGCTTTCTTT
>TRBV6-1|TRBJ2-3|NA|NA
CASSEQGRRTDTQYF
TGTGCCAGCAGTGAACAGGGTAGGCGCACAGATACGCAGTATTTT
>TRBV11-2|TRBJ2-3|TRBD1|NA
CASSQDRGYVDTQYF
TGTGCCAGCAGCCAGGACAGGGGATATGTAGATACGCAGTATTTT
>TRBV29-1|TRBJ1-4|NA|NA
CSGGYREKLFF
TGCAGCGGCGGTTATCGGGAAAAACTGTTTTTT
>TRBV7-2|TRBJ1-5|TRBD1|once
CASSFGTGGAYRNQPQHF
TGTGCCAGCAGCTTCGGGACAGGGGGAGCTTATCGCAATCAGCCCCAGCATTTT
>TRBV19|TRBJ1-5|NA|NA
CASSIRPGPEEGPQHF
TGTGCCAGTAGTATTAGGCCAGGCCCCGAGGAAGGGCCCCAGCATTTT